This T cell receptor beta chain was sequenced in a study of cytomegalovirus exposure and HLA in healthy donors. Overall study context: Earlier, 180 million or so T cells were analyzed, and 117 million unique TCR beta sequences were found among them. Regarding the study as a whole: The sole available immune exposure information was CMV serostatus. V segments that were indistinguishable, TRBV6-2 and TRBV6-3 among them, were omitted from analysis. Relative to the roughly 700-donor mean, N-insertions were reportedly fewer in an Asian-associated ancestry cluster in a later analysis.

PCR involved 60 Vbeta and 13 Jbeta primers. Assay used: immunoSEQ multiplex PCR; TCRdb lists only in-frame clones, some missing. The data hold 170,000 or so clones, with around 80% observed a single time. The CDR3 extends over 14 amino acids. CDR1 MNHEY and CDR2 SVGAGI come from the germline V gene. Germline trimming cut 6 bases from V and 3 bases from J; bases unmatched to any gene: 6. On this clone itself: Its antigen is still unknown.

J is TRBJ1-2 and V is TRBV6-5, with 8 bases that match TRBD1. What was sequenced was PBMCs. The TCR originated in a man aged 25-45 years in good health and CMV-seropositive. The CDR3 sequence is CASSRLTGDYGYTF. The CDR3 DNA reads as TGTGCCAGCAGCCGTCTGACAGGGGACTATGGCTACACCTTC.